This entry features one TCR beta chain sequence. This sample was taken from a study of CD8 T cells in Susac syndrome. This CDR3 region has 15 residues. With V trimmed by 4 bases and J by 0 bases, 5 bases remained unmatched. The sequenced target, TCR beta, came from blood CD8+ and CD4+ T cells. RNA, at about 0.45 to 1 ug, was reverse transcribed with random hexamers. Each CDR3 protein is one row after TCRdb ran MiXCR on the immunoSEQ multiplex PCR reads. The sample lists about 94,000 distinct CDR3 sequences; roughly 94% were seen once. Specimen: CD4+ T cells from PBMCs. The sequence derives from a human donor with Susac syndrome. The genes are TRBV12-3 or TRBV12-4 and TRBJ1-1; TRBD1 aligns across 7 bases. CDR3 in DNA: TGTGCCAGCAGTTCAGGGGGGCGATTGAACACTGAAGCTTTCTTT. It yields the protein CASSSGGRLNTEAFF.